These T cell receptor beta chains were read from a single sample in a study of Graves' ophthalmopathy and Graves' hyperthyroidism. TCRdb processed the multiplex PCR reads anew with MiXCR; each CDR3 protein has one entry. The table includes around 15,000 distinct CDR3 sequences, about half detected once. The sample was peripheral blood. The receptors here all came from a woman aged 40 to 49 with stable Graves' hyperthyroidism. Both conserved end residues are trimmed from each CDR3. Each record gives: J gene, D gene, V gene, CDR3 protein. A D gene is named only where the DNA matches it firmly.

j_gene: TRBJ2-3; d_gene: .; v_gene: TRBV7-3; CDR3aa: ASSLSAGPSTDTQY
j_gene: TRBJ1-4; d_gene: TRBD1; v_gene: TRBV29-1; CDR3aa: SVRLATGDYEKLF
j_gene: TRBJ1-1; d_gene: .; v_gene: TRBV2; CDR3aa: ASIRQGGTPGTEAF
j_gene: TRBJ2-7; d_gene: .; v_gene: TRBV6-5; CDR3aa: ASSYSQTQTYEQY
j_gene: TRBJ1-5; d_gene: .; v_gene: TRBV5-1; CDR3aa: ASSPAEAVDQPQH
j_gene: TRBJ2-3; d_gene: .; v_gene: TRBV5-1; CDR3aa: ASTARITDTQY
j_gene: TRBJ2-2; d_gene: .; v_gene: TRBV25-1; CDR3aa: ASSEQNTGELF
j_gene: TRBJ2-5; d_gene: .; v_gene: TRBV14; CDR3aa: ASSQELGRTKETQY
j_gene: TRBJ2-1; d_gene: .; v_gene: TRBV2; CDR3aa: ASSGSSYNEQF
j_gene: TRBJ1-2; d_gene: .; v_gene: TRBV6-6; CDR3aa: ASSYSRTNYGYT
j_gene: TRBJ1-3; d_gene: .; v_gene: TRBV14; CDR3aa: ASSQIGSGNTTY
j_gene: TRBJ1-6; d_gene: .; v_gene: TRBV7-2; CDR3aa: ASSPLQGNSPLH
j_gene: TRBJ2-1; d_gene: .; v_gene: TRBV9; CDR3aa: ASSVSGNEQF
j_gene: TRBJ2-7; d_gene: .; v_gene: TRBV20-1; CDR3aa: SARDGRRDEQY
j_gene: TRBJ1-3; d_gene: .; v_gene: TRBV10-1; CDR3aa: ASSDGQDTIY
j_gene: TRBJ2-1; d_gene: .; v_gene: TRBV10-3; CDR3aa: AISETNQRVNEQF
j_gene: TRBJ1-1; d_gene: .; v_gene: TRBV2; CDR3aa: ASSLSQGPTEAF
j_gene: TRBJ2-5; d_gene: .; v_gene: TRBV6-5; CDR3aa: ASRGGNGETQY
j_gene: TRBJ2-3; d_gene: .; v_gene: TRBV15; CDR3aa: ATSRSRGGTQY
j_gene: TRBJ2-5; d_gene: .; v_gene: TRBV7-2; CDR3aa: ASSLVGSISGETQY
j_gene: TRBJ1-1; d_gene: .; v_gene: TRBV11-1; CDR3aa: ASSSHRAGEAF
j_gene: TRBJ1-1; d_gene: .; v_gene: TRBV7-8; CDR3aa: ASSLIGGMGTEAF
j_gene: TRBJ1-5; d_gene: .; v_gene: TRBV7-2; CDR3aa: ASSLKATAIWPQH
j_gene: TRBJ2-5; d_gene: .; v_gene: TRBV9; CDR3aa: ASSKGTPVGETQY
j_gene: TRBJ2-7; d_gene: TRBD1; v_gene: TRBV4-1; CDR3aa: ASSFDLTGGRTYEQY
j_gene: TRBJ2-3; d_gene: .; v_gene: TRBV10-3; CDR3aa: AMQMRNTDTQY
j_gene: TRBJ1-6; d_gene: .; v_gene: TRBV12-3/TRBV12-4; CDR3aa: ASRRMSNSPLH
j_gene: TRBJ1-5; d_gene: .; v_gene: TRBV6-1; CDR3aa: ASSEAGGNQPQH
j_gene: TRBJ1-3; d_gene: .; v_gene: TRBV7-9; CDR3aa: ASSSRNSESGNTIY
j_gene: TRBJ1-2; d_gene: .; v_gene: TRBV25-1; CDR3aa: ASSEVSNYGYT
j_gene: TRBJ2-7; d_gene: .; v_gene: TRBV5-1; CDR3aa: ASSLVGNEQY
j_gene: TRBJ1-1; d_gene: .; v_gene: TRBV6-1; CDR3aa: ASSEKMNTEAF
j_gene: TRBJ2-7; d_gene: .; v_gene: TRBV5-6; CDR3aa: ASSLEGAYEQY
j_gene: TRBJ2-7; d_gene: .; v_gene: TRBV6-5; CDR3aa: ASRRQASYEQY
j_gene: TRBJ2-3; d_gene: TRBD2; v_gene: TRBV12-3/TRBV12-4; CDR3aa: ASSLTAGATDTQY
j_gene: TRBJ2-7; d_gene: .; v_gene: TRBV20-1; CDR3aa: SAYPRVPLFYEQY
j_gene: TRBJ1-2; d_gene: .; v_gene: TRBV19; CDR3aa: ASSEQGYDGYT
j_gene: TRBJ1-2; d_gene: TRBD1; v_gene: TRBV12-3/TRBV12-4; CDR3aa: ASSLSLRTGGGYT
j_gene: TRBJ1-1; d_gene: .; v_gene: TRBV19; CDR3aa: ASRVTVNTEAF
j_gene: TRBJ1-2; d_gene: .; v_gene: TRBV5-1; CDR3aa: ASSLDRDYGYT